Listed below are T cell receptor beta chains from one sample, sequenced in a study of shared clonotypes between healthy human individuals. Here immunoSEQ multiplex PCR was the method, and the copy in TCRdb shows in-frame clones only, minus some. The sample comprises hundreds of thousands of clones, 95% to 96% of which are singletons, and around 0.11% rests with the top ten. The sample consisted of naive CD8+ T cells sorted from blood. These receptors originate from a woman in her twenties or thirties in good health. CDR3s include the opening cysteine and the closing phenylalanine or tryptophan. D genes are given only for firm matches. Size tells how often a clone was seen (once, few, many) or the class of an expanded clone, and some rows leave it out.

V: TRBV19
D: .
size: .
J: TRBJ2-7
DNA: TGTGCCAGTAGTTACGGGGGCGACTACGAGCAGTACTTC
CDR3: CASSYGGDYEQYF

V: TRBV5-6
D: TRBD1
size: .
J: TRBJ2-7
DNA: TGTGCCAGCAGCCCTGGCGGACAGGGCTCCTACGAGCAGTACTTC
CDR3: CASSPGGQGSYEQYF

V: TRBV6-1
D: .
size: .
J: TRBJ2-5
DNA: TGTGCCAGCAGTGAAAGGGTGAGCGGACAGTACCAAGAGACCCAGTACTTC
CDR3: CASSERVSGQYQETQYF

V: TRBV27
D: TRBD1
size: .
J: TRBJ1-2
DNA: TGTGCCAGCAGTTTACGTCCGGGACAGGGGGCCATAGCCTATGGCTACACCTTC
CDR3: CASSLRPGQGAIAYGYTF

V: TRBV2
D: TRBD2
size: .
J: TRBJ2-3
DNA: TGTGCCAGCAGCTCCGTGTGGCTAGCGGGAGTTCTCGGGAGCACAGATACGCAGTATTTT
CDR3: CASSSVWLAGVLGSTDTQYF

V: TRBV2
D: .
size: .
J: TRBJ2-7
DNA: TGTGCCAGCAGTGTGGCTAGCTCCCTCCACGAGCAGTACTTC
CDR3: CASSVASSLHEQYF

V: TRBV7-7
D: TRBD1
size: once
J: TRBJ2-7
DNA: TGTGCCAGCAGCCAGGGACAGGGTCTCTACGAGCAGTACTTC
CDR3: CASSQGQGLYEQYF

V: TRBV30
D: .
size: .
J: TRBJ1-1
DNA: TGTGCCTGGAGTATCTGGGAAACTGAAGCTTTCTTT
CDR3: CAWSIWETEAFF

V: TRBV15
D: .
size: .
J: TRBJ2-7
DNA: TGTGCCACCAGCAGAGTTGGAGCAGAACCCTACGAGCAGTACTTC
CDR3: CATSRVGAEPYEQYF

V: TRBV28
D: .
size: .
J: TRBJ1-3
DNA: TGTGCCAGCAGTTACTTTCCCGGACAGCTCAGAAACACCATATATTTT
CDR3: CASSYFPGQLRNTIYF

V: TRBV6-6
D: .
size: .
J: TRBJ1-5
DNA: TGTGCCAGCAGTTACGGGACAAACCAGCCCCAGCATTTT
CDR3: CASSYGTNQPQHF

V: TRBV11-2
D: TRBD2
size: .
J: TRBJ2-1
DNA: TGTGCCAGCAGCTTAGGTTGGGCGGGAGCTGAAAATGAGCAGTTCTTC
CDR3: CASSLGWAGAENEQFF

V: TRBV5-1
D: .
size: .
J: TRBJ2-1
DNA: TGCGCCAGCAGCGAGAACAATGAGCAGTTCTTC
CDR3: CASSENNEQFF

V: TRBV6-6
D: TRBD2
size: .
J: TRBJ2-1
DNA: TGTGCCAGCAGACCCTTCTCGGGAGGGATCTATGAGCAGTTCTTC
CDR3: CASRPFSGGIYEQFF

V: TRBV27
D: TRBD1
size: .
J: TRBJ2-7
DNA: TGTGCCAGCAGTTTGGGGACAGCAACCTACGAGCAGTACTTC
CDR3: CASSLGTATYEQYF

V: TRBV19
D: TRBD1
size: .
J: TRBJ1-2
DNA: TGTGCCACCCCTGGACAGGGTGGCGGCTACACCTTC
CDR3: CATPGQGGGYTF

V: TRBV9
D: .
size: .
J: TRBJ1-2
DNA: TGTGCCAGCAGCGTAGGGGAGACTAACTATGGCTACACCTTC
CDR3: CASSVGETNYGYTF

V: TRBV27
D: .
size: .
J: TRBJ2-7
DNA: TGTGCCAGCAGTTTATCGGTTAACAGGGTGTCCTACGAGCAGTACTTC
CDR3: CASSLSVNRVSYEQYF

V: TRBV29-1
D: TRBD2
size: .
J: TRBJ2-1
DNA: TGCAGCGTTGAGGCTAGCGGGAGATTCAACAATGAGCAGTTCTTC
CDR3: CSVEASGRFNNEQFF

V: TRBV11-2
D: TRBD2
size: .
J: TRBJ2-7
DNA: TGTGCCAGCAGCTTAGGCGGCGGGAGTTCCTACGAGCAGTACTTC
CDR3: CASSLGGGSSYEQYF

V: TRBV29-1
D: TRBD2
size: once
J: TRBJ2-5
DNA: TGCAGCGTTGAAGGGTCTAGCGGACGGACGGTAGGGACCCAGTACTTC
CDR3: CSVEGSSGRTVGTQYF

V: TRBV28
D: TRBD1
size: .
J: TRBJ1-1
DNA: TGTGCCAGCAGCCCATCACACGACAGGGCAGCTTTCTTT
CDR3: CASSPSHDRAAFF

V: TRBV28
D: TRBD2
size: .
J: TRBJ2-2
DNA: TGTGCCAGCAGTCAAGGACTAGCGGGAGCCCTGATCTTCACCGGGGAGCTGTTTTTT
CDR3: CASSQGLAGALIFTGELFF

V: TRBV2
D: TRBD2
size: .
J: TRBJ2-1
DNA: TGTGCCGGACCTAGCGGGAGTCGGAATGAGCAGTTCTTC
CDR3: CAGPSGSRNEQFF

V: TRBV28
D: .
size: .
J: TRBJ2-7
DNA: TGTGCCAGCAGTCTCTGGAGCAACTACGAGCAGTACTTC
CDR3: CASSLWSNYEQYF

V: TRBV2
D: TRBD1
size: .
J: TRBJ2-7
DNA: TGTGCCAGCGTTGGAAGGGACAGGGGAACCTACGAGCAGTACTTC
CDR3: CASVGRDRGTYEQYF

V: TRBV5-4
D: .
size: .
J: TRBJ2-7
DNA: TGTGCCAGCAGCTTGCAGCCCCTCGAGCAGTACTTC
CDR3: CASSLQPLEQYF

V: TRBV28
D: TRBD2
size: .
J: TRBJ2-3
DNA: TGTGCCAGCAGTTTAGCGTGGCGGGAGCAGGGAAAGGCCACAGATACGCAGTATTTT
CDR3: CASSLAWREQGKATDTQYF

V: TRBV19
D: .
size: .
J: TRBJ2-1
DNA: TGTGCCAGTCGAGGGAGGAATGAGCAGTTCTTC
CDR3: CASRGRNEQFF

V: TRBV10-3
D: .
size: .
J: TRBJ1-5
DNA: TGTGCCATCAGTGAGGGGACTAGAGCAAATCAGCCCCAGCATTTT
CDR3: CAISEGTRANQPQHF

V: TRBV27
D: TRBD2
size: .
J: TRBJ2-2
DNA: TGTGCCAGCAGCCCCGATCGCGGGAGAACCGGGGAGCTGTTTTTT
CDR3: CASSPDRGRTGELFF

V: TRBV4-1
D: .
size: .
J: TRBJ1-4
DNA: TGCGCCAGCAGCCCCGGTTCTCATACCGGTGAAAAACTGTTTTTT
CDR3: CASSPGSHTGEKLFF

V: TRBV28
D: TRBD2
size: .
J: TRBJ2-1
DNA: TGTGCCAGCAGTTTATCCCTAGCGGGGACGCCCAATGAGCAGTTCTTC
CDR3: CASSLSLAGTPNEQFF

V: TRBV5-1
D: .
size: .
J: TRBJ1-1
DNA: TGCGCCAGCAGCTCAGGGTCGGACTTAACTGAAGCTTTCTTT
CDR3: CASSSGSDLTEAFF

V: TRBV11-2
D: .
size: .
J: TRBJ2-5
DNA: TGTGCCAGCAGCTTGGACTTTTCGGGACCAGTCCAAGAGACCCAGTACTTC
CDR3: CASSLDFSGPVQETQYF

V: TRBV19
D: .
size: .
J: TRBJ1-4
DNA: TGTGCCAGTAGTGCGAAGGGGGAACGGAGTGCTAATGAAAAACTGTTTTTT
CDR3: CASSAKGERSANEKLFF

V: TRBV5-1
D: .
size: .
J: TRBJ2-2
DNA: TGCGCCAGCACTTCGAACACCGGGGAGCTGTTTTTT
CDR3: CASTSNTGELFF

V: TRBV7-9
D: .
size: few
J: TRBJ1-1
DNA: TGTGCCAGCAGCTTAGCCGCAGGGGCGGACACTGAAGCTTTCTTT
CDR3: CASSLAAGADTEAFF

V: TRBV11-2
D: .
size: .
J: TRBJ1-2
DNA: TGTGCCAGCAGCTTAGAACGGGCAGGATCACTCACTAACTATGGCTACACCTTC
CDR3: CASSLERAGSLTNYGYTF

V: TRBV18
D: .
size: .
J: TRBJ2-6
DNA: TGTGCCAGCTCACCACCTCCAGGGACCGGGGCCAACGTCCTGACTTTC
CDR3: CASSPPPGTGANVLTF

V: TRBV9
D: TRBD2
size: .
J: TRBJ2-7
DNA: TGTGCCAGCAGCGAGAGGGACTACCCGGACGAGCAGTACTTC
CDR3: CASSERDYPDEQYF

V: TRBV9
D: TRBD1
size: .
J: TRBJ2-7
DNA: TGTGCCAGCAGCGCAAAACGGGACAGGCCCTCCTACGAGCAGTACTTC
CDR3: CASSAKRDRPSYEQYF

V: TRBV10-3
D: .
size: .
J: TRBJ2-3
DNA: TGTGCCATCAGTGAGTCGGAACAGGGTGGCACAGATACGCAGTATTTT
CDR3: CAISESEQGGTDTQYF

V: TRBV27
D: .
size: .
J: TRBJ2-5
DNA: TGTGCCAGCAGTACCTTCCCTCCAATACGCGAAGAGACCCAGTACTTC
CDR3: CASSTFPPIREETQYF